Detailed here is one T cell receptor (beta chain). This sample is drawn from a study of blood T cell repertoires in COVID-19. About the research overall: There were acute and convalescent COVID-19 samples, and they came from the United States, Italy and Spain. From T cells, B-cell-depleted T cells, or PBMCs came the material, which was cDNA or gDNA.

Original data processing: Counts of nucleated cells, estimated from reference gene primer amplification, were obtained. Generated by immunoSEQ multiplex PCR, the TCRdb table keeps only in-frame clones and is missing some. V and J calls and clone size come straight from that table; D and trimming were deduced from the DNA. Found here are 250,000 or so clones, about 87% of them singletons; the top ten hold about 3.1%. V gave up 5 bases and J gave up 9 bases; unmatched junction bases: 6. CDR3 length equals 13 residues. Germline CDR1 SGHNT, CDR2 YENEEA. Recruits, aged about 18 to 95 years, lived in 20 to 30 US areas.

Sequenced sample: PBMCs or T cells enriched from blood (not recorded which). The V and J genes are TRBV11-3 and TRBJ2-1, with 8 bases fitting TRBD2. The TCR was taken from a woman aged 40 to 50 who had been exposed to COVID-19. CDR3 coding DNA: TGTGCCAGCAGCCCGGGGGGGGTGAGTGAGCAGTTCTTC. Protein: CASSPGGVSEQFF.